The 5 T cell receptor beta chains presented below share a single source sample, sequenced in a study of CD8+CD57+ T cells in acquired aplastic anemia. The study profiled TCR beta VDJ and CDR3 using genomic DNA as template. TCRdb recomputed calls from the reads with MiXCR, one row per CDR3 protein. The sample lists about 200,000 distinct CDR3 sequences, roughly 53% occurring once. CD8+CD57+ cell expansion had been shown by flow cytometry in patients chosen for sequencing. Material for sequencing was sorted CD4+, CD8+, or CD8+CD57+ T cells (not recorded which) from PBMCs. Source of these receptors: a human donor with aplastic anemia.

The chain combines TRBV7-9 with TRBJ2-3, with 12 bases identical to TRBD2. CDR1 is SEHNR, CDR2 FQNEAQ, per germline (reference sequence). The V and J ends lost 8 bases and 3 bases, in that order; junction bases with no gene match: 6. There are 15 residues in the CDR3. CDR3 in DNA: TGTGCCAGCGCCCCCACTAGCGGGAGGACAGATACGCAGTATTTT. Translation: CASAPTSGRTDTQYF.

CDR3 nucleotides: TGTGCCAGCAGCTCTGGGGGGCTAGCGGGAGGAGAGACCCAGTACTTC. This encodes CASSSGGLAGGETQYF. The V call is TRBV7-2, the J call TRBJ2-5, with TRBD2 identical over 11 bases. Germline CDR1 and CDR2: SGHTA and FQGNSA. J was trimmed by 4 bases and V by 4 bases; bases with no gene match: 8. CDR3 size: 16 residues.

This chain joins TRBV27 and TRBJ2-3; no definite D call. Germline lookup yields CDR1 MNHEY and CDR2 SMNVEV (reference sequence). V was shortened by 5 bases and J by 13 bases, with 7 bases between the two germline ends. The length of the CDR3 is 9 residues. The CDR3 is CASSPSKYF. As DNA, the CDR3 is TGTGCCAGCAGTCCTTCGAAGTATTTT.

This clonotype was seen many times. This chain links TRBV6-5 with TRBJ2-7; weak D call: TRBD2 (5 bases). The CDR3 runs to 11 residues. Looked up from germline, CDR1 is MNHEY and CDR2 is SVGAGI. Between the trimmed V and J ends, which lost 6 bases and 5 bases, there was a span of 8 bases. Written as DNA, the CDR3 is TGTGCCAGCAGCGGGGTTGACGAGCAGTACTTC. Its protein is CASSGVDEQYF.

This clonotype was seen only once. The V gene is TRBV20-1, the J gene TRBJ1-6; the match to TRBD1 covers 7 bases. Germline V gene sequence: CDR1 DFQATT, CDR2 SNEGSKA (reference sequence). J lost 5 bases, V lost 3 bases, and 10 bases had no gene match. The CDR3 covers 16 residues. The CDR3 protein is CSASPSDREDNSPLHF. DNA for the CDR3: TGCAGTGCTAGTCCCTCCGACAGGGAGGATAATTCACCCCTCCACTTT.